Below are 32 T cell receptor beta chains sequenced from a single sample in a study of early T cells in non-severe SARS-CoV-2 infection. TCRdb passed the 5' RACE reads through MiXCR, listing each CDR3 protein once. The repertoire holds 65,000 to 95,000 distinct CDR3 sequences, with over 9% as singletons. Specimen: whole blood. All receptors come from an adult who was a healthcare worker with PCR-confirmed SARS-CoV-2 infection or an uninfected control (not recorded which).

This clonotype has ten or more counts. The genes are TRBV10-3 and TRBJ1-6; 7 bases are shared with TRBD1. The germline V gene encodes CDR1 ENHRY and CDR2 SYGVKD. Trimming at V came to 8 bases and at J to 7 bases, leaving 8 bases not matched to a gene. The CDR3 is 14 residues long. The CDR3 reads CAIGGQNSNSPLHF. The CDR3 nucleotides read TGTGCCATCGGGGGACAGAACAGCAATTCACCCCTCCACTTT.

The chain uses TRBV5-1 and TRBJ2-3, with D tentatively TRBD2 (5 bases). Germline CDR1 is SGHRS and CDR2 is YFSETQ. This CDR3 contains 14 residues. The germline V and J ends were trimmed by 3 bases and 4 bases, with 12 bases remaining between them. The CDR3 sequence is CASSSWTPSDTQYF. For the CDR3, the DNA is TGCGCCAGCAGCTCATGGACTCCGTCAGATACGCAGTATTTT.

This clonotype occurred many times. This chain uses TRBV27 with TRBJ2-5, with 13 bases matching TRBD2. The CDR3 length is 16 residues. V lost 5 bases and J lost 5; bases outside the gene matches: 8. Germline V lookup: CDR1 MNHEY, CDR2 SMNVEV (reference sequence). This chain's CDR3 is CASSPRTSGSRETQYF. In DNA form, the CDR3 reads TGTGCCAGCAGTCCCCGGACTAGCGGGAGTAGGGAGACCCAGTACTTC.

The table lists this clonotype with many counts. The chain combines TRBV27 with TRBJ2-3; no firm D call. Trimming stripped 4 bases from V and 6 bases from J, with 11 bases between. Germline V gene sequence: CDR1 MNHEY, CDR2 SMNVEV (reference sequence). This CDR3 is built from 13 residues. CDR3 sequence: CASSSTSEDTQYF. CDR3 coding DNA: TGTGCCAGCAGTTCCACTTCGGAGGATACGCAGTATTTT.

The chain combines TRBV6-6 with TRBJ1-1; D gene ambiguous. There are 15 residues in the CDR3. Looked up from germline, CDR1 is MNHNY and CDR2 is SVGAGI (reference sequence). V lost 6 bases to trimming and J lost 3 bases, with 17 bases between them. The CDR3 sequence: CASRSRERRDTEAFF. The CDR3 DNA sequence: TGTGCCAGCAGGTCCCGGGAGAGACGGGACACTGAAGCTTTCTTT.

This clonotype appeared many times. The rearrangement links TRBV25-1 to TRBJ1-4; D is possibly TRBD1 (5 bases). Germline lookup yields CDR1 MGHDK and CDR2 SYGVNS. The CDR3 is 17 amino acids. V lost 3 bases to trimming and J lost 10 bases, with 24 bases between them. The CDR3 here is CASSDNLGVFIQGKLFF. In nucleotides, the CDR3 is TGTGCCAGCAGTGATAATCTAGGGGTTTTCATCCAGGGAAAACTGTTTTTT.

A few counts support this clonotype. The V call is TRBV9, the J call TRBJ2-1, with D perhaps matching TRBD2 (5 bases). The CDR3 is 11 residues long. Trimming pared 3 bases from V and 8 bases from J, leaving 6 bases between. Germline CDR1 and CDR2: SGDLS and YYNGEE. The CDR3 DNA reads TGTGCCAGCAGCGCTAGCTATGAGCAGTTCTTC. It codes for CASSASYEQFF.

This clonotype was seen at least ten times. V usage is TRBV12-3 or TRBV12-4 and J usage is TRBJ1-5; no reliable D call. Trimming left V 3 bases short and J 4 bases short, with 7 bases between. The CDR3 is 13 residues long. The CDR3 DNA is TGTGCCAGCAGTTTGGGGAAGAATCAGCCCCAGCATTTT. Its protein is CASSLGKNQPQHF.

The chain couples TRBV9 to TRBJ2-2; D is perhaps TRBD2 (6 bases). V lost 2 bases, J lost 0 bases, and 11 bases lay in between. The CDR3 runs 16 residues. Germline CDR1 is SGDLS and CDR2 is YYNGEE. The CDR3 loop is CASSVGGTTNTGELFF. CDR3 sequence (DNA): TGTGCCAGCAGCGTGGGCGGGACGACGAACACCGGGGAGCTGTTTTTT.

With respect to this clonotype: Just one base apart from a much larger clone, this may be a read error. The chain joins TRBV2 to TRBJ2-2, with D uncertain. The CDR3 has 14 amino acids. The germline V gene encodes CDR1 SNHLY and CDR2 FYNNEI. The CDR3: CASRPDSNTEELFF. The CDR3 DNA follows: TGTGCCAGCAGGCCGGATTCGAACACCGAGGAGCTGTTTTTT. The full variable domain, rest sourced from reference TRBV2 and TRBJ2-2, is EPEVTQTPSHQVTQMGQEVILRCVPISNHLYFYWYRQILGQKVEFLVSFYNNEISEKSEIFDDQFSVERPDGSNFTLKIRSTKLEDSAMYFCASRPDSNTEELFFGEGSRLTVL.

This clonotype was seen ten or more times. The CDR3 region has the DNA TGCAGTGCTTATCCAGGGGGCAGGGTCACTGAAGCTTTCTTT. Protein: CSAYPGGRVTEAFF. The chain recombines TRBV20-1 with TRBJ1-1; 8 bases align to TRBD1. Looked up from germline, CDR1 is DFQATT and CDR2 is SNEGSKA (reference sequence). The CDR3 runs to 14 residues. Trimming at V came to 5 bases and at J to 4 bases, leaving 9 bases not matched to a gene.

This chain connects TRBV11-2 to TRBJ1-3; D uncertain. Germline CDR1 reads SGHAT; CDR2 reads FQNNGV. Trimming removed 2 bases from V and 0 bases from J, with 8 bases in between. This CDR3 spans 15 amino acids. This chain's CDR3 is CASSLNSNSGNTIYF. The CDR3 bases are TGTGCCAGCAGCTTAAACAGCAACTCTGGAAACACCATATATTTT.

This clonotype was observed a handful of times. V gene TRBV28 combines with J gene TRBJ2-7, with 7 bases lining up with TRBD1. The germline V gene has CDR1 MDHEN and CDR2 SYDVKM. The V gene end was trimmed by 7 bases and the J gene end by 3 bases; junction bases not matched to a gene: 6. This CDR3 region has 13 residues. In DNA form, the CDR3 reads TGTGCCAGCACCCCGGGACAGATCTACGAGCAGTACTTC. It yields the protein CASTPGQIYEQYF.

This clonotype was observed at least ten times. J is TRBJ1-2 and V is TRBV2, with TRBD1 as a possible D gene (5 bases). The CDR3 spans 10 residues. Trimming removed 6 bases from V and 10 bases from J, with 9 bases in between. Germline V gene lookup returns CDR1 SNHLY and CDR2 FYNNEI. The CDR3 sequence: CASSRGDYTF. The CDR3 bases are TGTGCCAGCAGCCGGGGGGACTACACCTTC. The whole variable domain, filled in from reference TRBV2 and TRBJ1-2, reads EPEVTQTPSHQVTQMGQEVILRCVPISNHLYFYWYRQILGQKVEFLVSFYNNEISEKSEIFDDQFSVERPDGSNFTLKIRSTKLEDSAMYFCASSRGDYTFGSGTRLTVV.

In its sample, this clonotype was seen a few times. V usage is TRBV6-4 and J usage is TRBJ2-1; D is perhaps TRBD2 (5 bases). The CDR3 runs to 16 residues. V lost 0 bases and J 4 bases, leaving 13 bases between the germline ends. Germline V gene sequence: CDR1 MRHNA, CDR2 SNTAGT. The CDR3: CASSDSTLGGYNEQFF. The CDR3 DNA reads TGTGCCAGCAGTGACTCGACGTTAGGCGGGTACAATGAGCAGTTCTTC.

This clonotype was detected only a few times. This chain uses TRBV28 with TRBJ1-5; D not certain. Germline-derived CDR1 and CDR2 are MDHEN and SYDVKM. Trimming removed 6 bases from V and 3 bases from J, with 12 bases in between. The CDR3 spans 14 residues. CDR3 amino acids: CASRPDMVNQPQHF. Written as DNA, the CDR3 is TGTGCCAGCAGGCCAGACATGGTCAATCAGCCCCAGCATTTT.

This clonotype was observed at least ten times. The V and J genes are TRBV19 and TRBJ1-5; D gene unclear. This CDR3 region has 15 residues. V was clipped by 8 bases and J by 0 bases, with 14 bases between them. Germline CDR1 LNHDA, CDR2 SQIVND (reference sequence). The CDR3 DNA follows: TGTGCCAGTCGAAAGACCGGATATAGCAATCAGCCCCAGCATTTT. This codes for CASRKTGYSNQPQHF.

This clonotype was seen ten or more times. The chain's CDR3 is CAISESVTSGTDTQYF. CDR3 DNA sequence: TGTGCCATCAGTGAGTCGGTAACTAGCGGGACAGATACGCAGTATTTT. This rearrangement joins TRBV10-3 to TRBJ2-3; 9 bases are shared with TRBD2. Germline V gene data show CDR1 as ENHRY and CDR2 as SYGVKD. The length of the CDR3 is 16 residues. The ends lost 0 bases at V and 3 bases at J; junction bases unmatched: 4.

The V call is TRBV12-3 or TRBV12-4, the J call TRBJ2-3; TRBD2 agrees at 11 bases. Germline trimming cut 3 bases from V and 0 bases from J; bases unmatched to any gene: 2. The CDR3 is 16 amino acids. CDR3 DNA sequence: TGTGCCAGCAGTTTGACTAGCGGGACGAGCACAGATACGCAGTATTTT. It codes for CASSLTSGTSTDTQYF.

This clonotype came up many times. This sequence joins TRBV7-8 and TRBJ1-1; D ambiguous. The CDR3 has 13 residues. V lost 8 bases to trimming and J lost 1 base, with 11 bases between them. Germline V gene data show CDR1 as SGHVS and CDR2 as FQNEAQ. For the CDR3, the DNA is TGTGCCAGCGCGTTGGACCAGAACACTGAAGCTTTCTTT. Its translation is CASALDQNTEAFF.

This sequence joins TRBV6-7 and TRBJ1-4; TRBD1 matches 8 bases. TRBV6-7 has ORF status, its function being uncertain. After removal of 11 bases from V and 5 bases from J, the junction contained 19 bases not matched to a gene. The CDR3 contains 17 residues. The CDR3 loop reads CAGPPGGRGPENEKLFF. Here the CDR3 DNA reads TGTGCCGGCCCACCTGGAGGCAGGGGGCCAGAGAATGAAAAACTGTTTTTT.

The rearrangement links TRBV28 to TRBJ1-3; 7 positions match TRBD1. This CDR3 region has 13 residues. Germline-derived CDR1 and CDR2 are MDHEN and SYDVKM. V was pared by 10 bases and J by 8 bases, with 11 bases of the junction left unmatched. The CDR3 DNA reads as TGTGCCACGCGCAGAGGGGGCGCGGACACCATATATTTT. Translation gives CATRRGGADTIYF. The entire variable domain, with the rest obtained from reference TRBV28 and TRBJ1-3, is as follows: DVKVTQSSRYLVKRTGEKVFLECVQDMDHENMFWYRQDPGLGLRLIYFSYDVKMKEKGDIPEGYSVSREKKERFSLILESASTNQTSMYLCATRRGGADTIYFGEGSWLTVV.

This clonotype came up a few times. The rearrangement uses TRBV3-1 and TRBJ2-4; 9 bases match TRBD2. V was pared by 1 base and J by 6 bases, with 7 bases of the junction left unmatched. The CDR3 length is 16 residues. Germline loops: CDR1 LGHDT, CDR2 YNNKEL (reference sequence). CDR3 in DNA: TGTGCCAGCAGCCAAGGAATTGGTAGCGGGAGAAACATTCAGTACTTC. This gives the protein CASSQGIGSGRNIQYF.

This clonotype showed up many times. The rearrangement links TRBV20-1 to TRBJ2-5; 7 bases fit TRBD1. V shed 5 bases, J shed 1 base, and the junction held 7 bases outside the gene matches. The CDR3 length is 14 residues. Germline CDR1 and CDR2: DFQATT and SNEGSKA (reference sequence). The CDR3 bases are TGCAGTGCTTTACAGGGGCTCCCCCAAGAGACCCAGTACTTC. Its protein product is CSALQGLPQETQYF.

This clonotype was counted ten times or more. This chain uses TRBV20-1 with TRBJ1-6; TRBD1 agrees at 9 bases. This CDR3 is built from 13 residues. The germline gives CDR1 DFQATT, CDR2 SNEGSKA (reference sequence). V lost 7 bases, J lost 8 bases, and 6 bases stayed unmatched. The CDR3 DNA is TGCAGTGTCCGGAGGACAGGGGATTCACCCCTCCACTTT. Residues: CSVRRTGDSPLHF.

About this clonotype: This may be a read error: a much more frequent sequence differs by one nucleotide. CDR3 nucleotide sequence: TGTGCCGGCAGCTTAGGGACTAGCGGTACCTTC. Translation gives CAGSLGTSGTF. V usage is TRBV7-9 and J usage is TRBJ2-1; 11 nucleotides match TRBD2. Germline V gene data show CDR1 as SEHNR and CDR2 as FQNEAQ (reference sequence). The CDR3 consists of 11 residues.

V gene TRBV5-1 combines with J gene TRBJ1-6, with a possible D match to TRBD1 (6 bases). The germline V and J ends were trimmed by 4 bases and 5 bases, with 16 bases remaining between them. Germline V gives CDR1 SGHRS, CDR2 YFSETQ. The CDR3 sequence is 16 residues long. The CDR3 is CASSPSGTTNNSPLHF. DNA of the CDR3: TGCGCCAGCAGCCCCTCCGGGACAACGAATAATTCACCCCTCCACTTT.

J is TRBJ2-7 and V is TRBV2; D remains ambiguous. CDR1 SNHLY and CDR2 FYNNEI come from the germline V gene. Trimming removed 7 bases at V and 3 bases at J, with 7 bases between. The CDR3 is 11 residues long. CDR3 in amino acids: CASTTYYEQYF. In DNA, the CDR3 is TGTGCCAGCACAACCTACTACGAGCAGTACTTC. The full variable domain, rest sourced from reference TRBV2 and TRBJ2-7, is EPEVTQTPSHQVTQMGQEVILRCVPISNHLYFYWYRQILGQKVEFLVSFYNNEISEKSEIFDDQFSVERPDGSNFTLKIRSTKLEDSAMYFCASTTYYEQYFGPGTRLTVT.

This clonotype was seen a handful of times. At one of its ends the junction is not consistent with the germline gene, which may arise from a read error. The genes are TRBV12-3 or TRBV12-4 and TRBJ1-1; unclear D gene. The length of the CDR3 is 16 residues. This CDR3 is CASSLQVVGKNAEAFF. The CDR3 DNA is TGTGCCAGCAGTTTACAGGTGGTTGGGAAGAACGCTGAAGCTTTCTTT.

This chain joins TRBV27 and TRBJ2-6; D gene uncertain. V gave up 4 bases and J gave up 1 base, with 11 bases separating them. The CDR3 extends over 16 amino acids. The germline gives CDR1 MNHEY, CDR2 SMNVEV (reference sequence). CDR3 DNA sequence: TGTGCCAGCAGTTCCCCCCTGAGGTCTGGGGCCAACGTCCTGACTTTC. It is translated as CASSSPLRSGANVLTF.

At least ten counts were recorded for this clonotype. The genes are TRBV7-9 and TRBJ1-3; unclear D gene. Per germline, CDR1 SEHNR and CDR2 FQNEAQ (reference sequence). This CDR3 has 19 residues. Trimming took off 2 bases at V and 0 bases at J, with 20 bases between the two ends. This CDR3 is CASSLMSLAGDSSGNTIYF. The CDR3 DNA follows: TGTGCCAGCAGCTTAATGTCCCTGGCGGGAGATAGCTCTGGAAACACCATATATTTT.

V usage is TRBV12-3 or TRBV12-4 and J usage is TRBJ2-3; 9 positions match TRBD2. This CDR3 is 15 amino acids long. After removal of 2 bases from V and 7 bases from J, the junction contained 7 bases not matched to a gene. As DNA, the CDR3 is TGTGCCAGCAGTTTAAAGGTAGCGGGAGAGCATACGCAGTATTTT. Its translation is CASSLKVAGEHTQYF.